One TCR beta chain is described in this entry. This clonotype was seen a few times. The antigen this receptor binds is unknown. The input lacks base qualities; no much larger clone sits a single base away. Its CDR3 holds 14 amino acids, cysteine through phenylalanine. The entry retains the CDR3 DNA only, 42 bases that are in frame from base 1. CDR1 and CDR2, looked up from the germline V gene, are MNHNS and SASEGT. The germline ends are 19 bases apart after V is trimmed by 7 bases and J by 7 bases. TCRdb lists the instrument as Illumina HiSeq 1500. TCRdb passed the public sequencing reads through fastp at Q25 and MiXCR, retaining productive beta sequences. Merged by CDR3 protein, the rows form single entries marked with the most common genes and DNA. The sample table records nearly 450,000 distinct CDR3 sequences; approximately 31% of these occur just once. The ten largest make up approximately 15% of the sample.

The sample is drawn from a study of T cell repertoires in cytomegalovirus infection (dated by TCRdb to between 2018 and 2021). Some background on the complete study: Because public TCR beta signatures pointed to carriage of CMV infection together with the matching HLA type, the HLA type of each donor mattered for the analysis.

The research as a whole found: In both this cohort and an independent roughly 350-donor cohort, the cumulative frequency of public TCR beta family members distinguished carriers of CMV infection plus the relevant HLA type. The ex vivo response was dominated by HLA-C-restricted CMV-specific TCR beta clonotypes, and the single most frequent clonotype in two of eight donors was supplied by these HLA-C-restricted clonotypes.

Material for sequencing was PBMCs. This chain is built from TRBV6-1 and TRBJ1-1; matching of 5 bases hints at TRBD1 as the D gene. The TCR comes from a human donor in good health (CMV status not recorded). Some clones in this sample may be carry-over from other donors' samples. The CDR3 region has the sequence CASNRDAALGEAFF. At the DNA level, the sequence is TGTGCCAGCAATAGGGACGCAGCCCTAGGTGAAGCTTTCTTT.